The source of this T cell receptor (beta chain) is a study of T cell repertoires in cytomegalovirus infection. Findings and caveats of the study: CMV-specific TCR beta clonotypes restricted by HLA-C were the ones dominating the ex vivo response.

About this clonotype: Its specificity is unknown.

Trimming left V 6 bases short and J 10 bases short, with 10 bases between. The CDR3 contains 11 residues. The germline V gene has CDR1 SNHLY and CDR2 FYNNEI. In TCRdb, the reads were re-called with MiXCR into one record per CDR3 protein. The sample records some 940,000 distinct CDR3 sequences, around 30% being singletons. The V call is TRBV2, the J call TRBJ2-4; D remains unclear. The source is a human donor in good health (CMV status not recorded). Some clones in this sample may be carry-over from other donors' samples. Sequenced here: cultured CD8+ T cells from PBMCs, sampled from culture after CMV antigen stimulation. The CDR3, as DNA: TGTGCCAGCAGGAGCTCCCGAATTCAGTACTTC. Residues: CASRSSRIQYF.